The 10 T cell receptor beta chains given below trace back to one sample, sequenced in a study of vaccination effects on CD4 cells after COVID-19 (dated by TCRdb to between 2022 and 2023). The ViraFEST assay stimulated PBMC with viral peptide pools and then used TCR sequencing to identify antigen-specific CD4+ T cell clonotypes by expansion. After around ten days of culture, CD4+ T cells were isolated with the EasySep CD4+ T cell isolation kit. PCR-confirmed SARS-CoV-2 infection had occurred in convalescent patients between March and December 2020, before the Alpha, Beta and Delta variants emerged in the United States. Participants received two doses of either the BNT162b2 or the mRNA-1273 mRNA SARS-CoV-2 vaccine. Library generation was performed with the immunoSEQ multiplex PCR assay. TCRdb provides this immuneACCESS table in a form limited to in-frame rearrangements. Some clones are lacking; in checked studies, under half of them reflect an unresolved V gene, and why the rest are absent is not known. Counted in this sample were 13,000 to 15,000 clones; over 70% of them appeared once. The leading ten clones occupy 20% to 25% of the sample.

The antigens these receptors bind are not known. Sequences were derived from CD4+ T cells from PBMCs cultured with HCoV-NL63 spike peptides, sampled after COVID-19 vaccination. What the cell subset or site label conveys for this sample: HCoV-NL63 spike overlapping peptide pool stimulation. These receptors were collected from a human donor who had a prior SARS-CoV-2 infection.

The chain has TRBV5-1 and TRBJ1-1; TRBD1 might be the D (6 bases). Trimming stripped 3 bases from V and 1 base from J, with 10 bases between. CDR1 is SGHRS, CDR2 YFSETQ, per germline. This CDR3 is built from 14 residues. Here the CDR3 DNA reads TGCGCCAGCAGCTCGATGGGACAGAACACTGAAGCTTTCTTT. Translating it yields CASSSMGQNTEAFF.

The chain has TRBV5-1 and TRBJ2-1; 10 nucleotides agree with TRBD2. V was clipped by 5 bases and J by 7 bases; unmatched bases: 9. CDR1 is SGHRS, CDR2 YFSETQ, per germline. The CDR3 length is 15 residues. The CDR3 nucleotides read TGCGCCAGCAGTAGCGGGGGGCCCTCTCAGAATGAGCAGTTCTTC. Protein product: CASSSGGPSQNEQFF.

The chain uses TRBV9 and TRBJ2-2; 11 bases align to TRBD2. V gave up 4 bases and J gave up 2 bases; unmatched junction bases: 7. The CDR3 runs 17 residues. Germline lookup yields CDR1 SGDLS and CDR2 YYNGEE. CDR3 region: CASSPTSGATNTGELFF. CDR3 nucleotide sequence: TGTGCCAGCAGCCCGACTAGCGGGGCAACTAACACCGGGGAGCTGTTTTTT. Together with reference TRBV9 and TRBJ2-2, the CDR3 gives the full variable domain: DSGVTQTPKHLITATGQRVTLRCSPRSGDLSVYWYQQSLDQGLQFLIQYYNGEERAKGNILERFSAQQFPDLHSELNLSSLELGDSALYFCASSPTSGATNTGELFFGEGSRLTVL.

This clone was counted once. The chain couples TRBV6-5 to TRBJ1-4; D remains ambiguous. The germline gives CDR1 MNHEY, CDR2 SVGAGI. The CDR3 runs to 14 residues. V lost 6 bases and J lost 8, with 16 bases in between. The CDR3 DNA reads TGTGCCAGCAGCAGGCGTCAGGATAGGGAAAAACTGTTTTTT. It is translated as CASSRRQDREKLFF.

This chain links TRBV5-1 with TRBJ1-6; 8 bases match TRBD1. After removal of 4 bases from V and 9 bases from J, the junction contained 6 bases not matched to a gene. Per germline, CDR1 SGHRS and CDR2 YFSETQ. The CDR3 is made up of 14 amino acids. CDR3 sequence: CASSVDRVTSPLHF. CDR3 DNA: TGCGCCAGCAGCGTGGACAGGGTTACTTCACCCCTCCACTTT.

This clone has just one count. The rearrangement links TRBV10-3 to TRBJ2-7, with 7 bases lining up with TRBD1. Per the germline V gene, CDR1 is ENHRY and CDR2 is SYGVKD. The CDR3 length is 12 residues. J was trimmed by 3 bases and V by 4 bases; bases with no gene match: 0. The CDR3 DNA sequence: TGTGCCATCAGTGCAGGGGGCTACGAGCAGTACTTC. It specifies CAISAGGYEQYF.

V is TRBV5-1 and J is TRBJ2-7, with a weak D call TRBD2 (7 bases). This CDR3 comprises 15 residues. The V end lost 4 bases, the J end lost 6 bases, and 20 bases lay between the germline ends. The germline gives CDR1 SGHRS, CDR2 YFSETQ. The CDR3 spells CASSKGRGIPLEQYF. As DNA, the CDR3 is TGCGCCAGCAGCAAGGGGAGGGGGATCCCCCTCGAGCAGTACTTC.

This rearrangement joins TRBV3-1 (or the pseudogene TRBV3-2) to TRBJ2-3; TRBD2 aligns across 7 bases. With V trimmed by 4 bases and J by 6 bases, 4 bases remained unmatched. Germline CDR1 LGHDT, CDR2 YNNKEL (reference sequence). The length of the CDR3 is 13 residues. CDR3 amino acids: CASSPRGGDTQYF. DNA of the CDR3: TGTGCCAGCAGCCCGAGGGGAGGGGATACGCAGTATTTT.

V gene TRBV9 combines with J gene TRBJ2-3; D is possibly TRBD1 (6 bases). CDR3 length equals 14 residues. CDR1 is SGDLS and CDR2 is YYNGEE in the germline V gene. The V and J ends lost 5 bases and 5 bases respectively, with 15 bases between them. CDR3 in amino acids: CASSGDPRGDTQYF. The DNA of the CDR3 is TGTGCCAGCAGTGGGGACCCCAGGGGAGATACGCAGTATTTT.

J is TRBJ2-7 and V is TRBV6-5; D is unclear. This CDR3 has 13 amino acids. With 11 bases removed from V and 3 bases from J, the gap between germline ends came to 17 bases. Per the germline V gene, CDR1 is MNHEY and CDR2 is SVGAGI. The CDR3: CASRYDLFYEQYF. CDR3 nucleotide sequence: TGTGCCTCCAGATATGATCTCTTCTACGAGCAGTACTTC.